These T cell receptor beta chains were read from a single sample in a study of T cell changes during pregnancy in multiple sclerosis. The method was immunoSEQ multiplex PCR; TCRdb's version includes in-frame clones alone and lacks a portion of them. Of roughly 90,000 clones listed, under 95% are singletons. Sequencing was performed on peripheral blood, taken in the first trimester of pregnancy. Receptors originate from a female donor in good health, enrolled as a control in a pregnancy study. CDR3s include the opening cysteine and the closing phenylalanine or tryptophan. D genes are given only for firm matches. Size tells how often a clone was seen (once, few, many) or the class of an expanded clone, and some rows leave it out.

d_call	j_call	clone_size	v_call	cdr3_aa	cdr3_nt
.	TRBJ2-6	.	TRBV6-5	CASSSPTVSGANVLTF	TGTGCCAGCAGTTCCCCAACGGTCTCTGGGGCCAACGTCCTGACTTTC
TRBD2	TRBJ2-1	once	TRBV5-1	CASSFGSSGGAVNEQFF	TGCGCCAGCAGCTTTGGGTCTAGCGGGGGGGCGGTAAATGAGCAGTTCTTC
TRBD1	TRBJ1-1	.	TRBV7-9	CASSPGQGKGVNTEAFF	TGTGCCAGCAGCCCGGGACAGGGGAAAGGAGTGAACACTGAAGCTTTCTTT
.	TRBJ2-2	.	TRBV9	CASSLSGELFF	TGTGCCAGCAGTCTCAGCGGGGAGCTGTTTTTT
TRBD1	TRBJ1-4	.	TRBV9	CASSFTGATNEKLFF	TGTGCCAGCAGCTTTACAGGGGCAACTAATGAAAAACTGTTTTTT
.	TRBJ2-7	.	TRBV5-6	CASSNRQVWGRPYEQYF	TGTGCCAGCAGCAACCGACAGGTATGGGGGCGTCCCTACGAGCAGTACTTC
.	TRBJ1-2	.	TRBV7-9	CASSGRGAAYGYTF	TGTGCCAGCAGCGGGAGGGGCGCGGCCTATGGCTACACCTTC
.	TRBJ1-2	.	TRBV5-3	CARSLAGADGYTF	TGTGCCAGAAGCTTGGCAGGGGCGGATGGCTACACCTTC
.	TRBJ1-1	few	TRBV30	CAWSAGNTEAFF	TGTGCCTGGAGTGCAGGGAACACTGAAGCTTTCTTT
.	TRBJ1-2	.	TRBV28	CASSFGAVSYGYTF	TGTGCCAGCAGTTTTGGGGCAGTCTCCTATGGCTACACCTTC
.	TRBJ1-2	.	TRBV19	CAKGVDRSYGYTF	TGTGCCAAGGGGGTCGACAGATCCTATGGCTACACCTTC
TRBD1	TRBJ2-2	.	TRBV11-2	CASSHGQGKWTGELFF	TGTGCCAGCAGCCATGGACAGGGAAAGTGGACCGGGGAGCTGTTTTTT
.	TRBJ1-6	.	TRBV6-6	CASSTPRSRGGSPLHF	TGTGCCAGCAGTACCCCTAGATCCCGCGGGGGGTCACCCCTCCACTTT
.	TRBJ1-5	.	TRBV6-5	CASSFIQGVNQPQHF	TGTGCCAGCAGCTTTATTCAGGGTGTAAATCAGCCCCAGCATTTT
.	TRBJ2-5	.	TRBV11-2	CASSLVALRETQYF	TGTGCCAGCAGCTTAGTTGCGCTGCGAGAGACCCAGTACTTC
TRBD2	TRBJ2-1	.	TRBV7-8	CASSLSGLAGGRDEQFF	TGTGCCAGCAGCTTATCGGGACTAGCGGGGGGGCGAGATGAGCAGTTCTTC
.	TRBJ2-7	.	TRBV5-6	CASSPQGGTYEQYF	TGTGCCAGCAGTCCCCAGGGAGGCACCTACGAGCAGTACTTC
.	TRBJ1-1	.	TRBV4-3	CASSQDLNSLNTEAFF	TGCGCCAGCAGCCAAGATCTGAACTCCCTGAACACTGAAGCTTTCTTT
TRBD1	TRBJ1-2	.	TRBV4-3	CASSPYRGLNYGYTF	TGCGCCAGCAGCCCATACAGGGGGCTTAACTATGGCTACACCTTC
TRBD1	TRBJ1-2	.	TRBV5-6	CASSFIGGNYGYTF	TGTGCCAGCAGCTTTATAGGGGGCAACTATGGCTACACCTTC
.	TRBJ1-1	.	TRBV18	CASSRDRTEAFF	TGTGCCAGCTCGCGTGACAGGACTGAAGCTTTCTTT
.	TRBJ2-7	.	TRBV7-9	CASSQTYRDPLSYEQYF	TGTGCCAGCAGCCAGACGTACAGGGATCCTCTCTCCTACGAGCAGTACTTC
TRBD1	TRBJ1-4	many	TRBV5-1	CASSPRGRYEKLFF	TGCGCCAGCAGCCCAAGGGGGCGTTATGAAAAACTGTTTTTT
.	TRBJ1-1	.	TRBV11-2	CASSRGAPGNTEAFF	TGTGCCAGCAGCCGAGGCGCCCCCGGGAACACTGAAGCTTTCTTT
.	TRBJ2-7	.	TRBV30	CAWSGGRSSYEQYF	TGTGCCTGGAGTGGGGGCCGCAGTTCGTACGAGCAGTACTTC
TRBD2	TRBJ2-3	.	TRBV27	CASSLTLAGAVDTQYF	TGTGCCAGCAGTCTAACTCTAGCGGGGGCGGTAGATACGCAGTATTTT
TRBD1	TRBJ1-3	.	TRBV19	CASSTSGQGWNTIYF	TGTGCCAGTAGTACCTCGGGACAGGGATGGAACACCATATATTTT
.	TRBJ1-1	.	TRBV21-1	CASSNVCRGRNTEAFF	TGTGCCAGCAGCAATGTATGTAGGGGGCGCAACACTGAAGCTTTCTTT
TRBD1	TRBJ1-2	.	TRBV6-1	CASSTTGWSGYTF	TGTGCCAGCAGCACGACAGGGTGGAGTGGCTACACCTTC
.	TRBJ2-1	.	TRBV1	CTSSQAQRLAGGGEQFF	TGCACCAGCAGCCAAGCGCAAAGACTAGCGGGGGGGGGTGAGCAGTTCTTC
TRBD1	TRBJ2-7	once	TRBV6-5	CASRRLQGTYEQYF	TGTGCCAGCCGGAGATTACAGGGGACCTACGAGCAGTACTTC
.	TRBJ2-5	.	TRBV4-3	CASSQEGQAGETQYF	TGCGCCAGCAGCCAAGAGGGGCAGGCCGGTGAGACCCAGTACTTC
TRBD2	TRBJ2-7	.	TRBV10-3	CAIQAGGAEQYF	TGTGCCATCCAAGCGGGGGGCGCCGAGCAGTACTTC
.	TRBJ2-1	.	TRBV2	CASSDEGASNEQFF	TGTGCCAGCAGTGACGAGGGCGCGAGCAATGAGCAGTTCTTC
.	TRBJ2-7	.	TRBV4-3	CASSQDSDYEQYF	TGCGCCAGCAGCCAAGACTCAGACTACGAGCAGTACTTC
.	TRBJ2-7	few	TRBV11-3	CASSFTPSAEQYF	TGTGCCAGCAGCTTTACCCCGTCCGCGGAGCAGTACTTC
.	TRBJ1-4	.	TRBV7-2	CASSSLGEKLFF	TGTGCCAGCAGTTCCCTCGGGGAAAAACTGTTTTTT
.	TRBJ1-6	.	TRBV6-5	CASSYSSQANSPLHF	TGTGCCAGCAGTTACTCGAGCCAGGCTAATTCACCCCTCCACTTT
.	TRBJ1-2	.	TRBV7-2	CASSLAGALNYGYTF	TGTGCCAGCAGCTTAGCCGGTGCACTTAACTATGGCTACACCTTC
.	TRBJ2-2	.	TRBV5-5	CASSDRGGSGELFF	TGTGCCAGCTCTGACAGGGGAGGGTCCGGGGAGCTGTTTTTT
.	TRBJ2-3	.	TRBV27	CASSLLGSSTDTQYF	TGTGCCAGCAGTTTATTGGGCAGTAGCACAGATACGCAGTATTTT
TRBD1	TRBJ2-7	.	TRBV6-5	CASSYSGQGFEQYF	TGTGCCAGCAGTTACTCTGGACAGGGATTCGAGCAGTACTTC
.	TRBJ2-2	.	TRBV25-1	CASTSTPRTGELFF	TGTGCCAGCACCTCCACCCCGAGGACCGGGGAGCTGTTTTTT
TRBD1	TRBJ2-1	.	TRBV11-2	CASSFSGQGAYNEQFF	TGTGCCAGCAGCTTTTCGGGACAGGGCGCCTACAATGAGCAGTTCTTC
TRBD1	TRBJ1-4	.	TRBV9	CASSATAGQGAEKLFF	TGTGCCAGCAGCGCGACTGCGGGACAGGGGGCTGAAAAACTGTTTTTT
.	TRBJ2-2	.	TRBV13	CASSPISGIPANTGELFF	TGTGCCAGCAGCCCTATTTCGGGAATTCCCGCGAACACCGGGGAGCTGTTTTTT
.	TRBJ1-3	.	TRBV5-1	CASSLVASGNTIYF	TGCGCCAGCAGCTTGGTAGCGTCTGGAAACACCATATATTTT
.	TRBJ2-7	.	TRBV7-2	CASGTPPGRSSYEQYF	TGTGCCAGCGGGACTCCTCCGGGACGAAGCTCCTACGAGCAGTACTTC
.	TRBJ2-7	.	TRBV4-3	CASSQDLRTANEQYF	TGCGCCAGCAGCCAAGACCTAAGGACAGCGAACGAGCAGTACTTC
.	TRBJ2-5	.	TRBV30	CAWSRTDQETQYF	TGTGCCTGGAGTCGGACTGATCAAGAGACCCAGTACTTC
.	TRBJ2-7	.	TRBV4-1	CASSQARGASYEQYF	TGCGCCAGCAGCCAAGCCCGGGGGGCCTCCTACGAGCAGTACTTC
TRBD1	TRBJ1-4	.	TRBV28	CASSLAYRGRNEKLFF	TGTGCCAGCAGCCTGGCCTACAGGGGTAGGAATGAAAAACTGTTTTTT
TRBD1	TRBJ1-2	.	TRBV6-1	CASRNTGGGYGYTF	TGTGCCAGCAGGAATACAGGGGGCGGCTATGGCTACACCTTC
.	TRBJ1-1	few	TRBV28	CASSSTGVGPEAFF	TGTGCCAGCAGCTCCACCGGCGTGGGGCCTGAAGCTTTCTTT